This TCR beta chain was profiled in a study of shared clonotypes between healthy human individuals. This table comes from immunoSEQ multiplex PCR, and its TCRdb copy is limited to in-frame clones, with some not included. Of around 1.9 million clones listed, over 85% are singletons. As for this clone: Its target is unknown.

CD45RO-negative, CCR7-selected cells formed the naive CD8 fraction, which excluded terminally differentiated effector memory CD45RA+ cells. Germline CDR1 is MRHNA and CDR2 is SNTAGT. There are 19 residues in the CDR3. Trimming cost V 9 bases and J 5 bases; bases outside gene matches: 23. Study-wide findings and caveats: In several donors, around 4.5% of naive CD4 clonotypes appeared in common.

The sample was naive CD8+ T cells from PBMCs. This TCR derives from a man aged 18 to 29 in good health. Some clones in this sample may be carry-over from other donors' samples. This chain uses TRBV6-4 with TRBJ2-7; TRBD2 agrees at 12 bases. The CDR3: CARQGPDGLAGGDRDEQYF. Written as DNA, the CDR3 is TGTGCCAGGCAGGGGCCAGACGGGCTAGCGGGAGGGGACCGGGACGAGCAGTACTTC.